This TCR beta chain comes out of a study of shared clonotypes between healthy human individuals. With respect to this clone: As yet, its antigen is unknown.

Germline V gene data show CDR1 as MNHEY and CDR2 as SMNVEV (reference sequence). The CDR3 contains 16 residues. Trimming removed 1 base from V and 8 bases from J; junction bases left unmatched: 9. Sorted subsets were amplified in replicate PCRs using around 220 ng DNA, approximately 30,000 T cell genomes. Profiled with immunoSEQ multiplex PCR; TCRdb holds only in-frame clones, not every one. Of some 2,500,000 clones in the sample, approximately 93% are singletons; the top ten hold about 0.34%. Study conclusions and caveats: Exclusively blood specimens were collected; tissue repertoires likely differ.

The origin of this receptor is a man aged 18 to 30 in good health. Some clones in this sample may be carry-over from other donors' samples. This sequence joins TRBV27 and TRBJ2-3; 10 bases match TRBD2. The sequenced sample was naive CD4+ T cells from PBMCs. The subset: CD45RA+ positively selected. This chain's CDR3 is CASSLLAGGPPGTQYF. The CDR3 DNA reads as TGTGCCAGCAGTTTATTAGCGGGAGGCCCTCCGGGTACGCAGTATTTT.